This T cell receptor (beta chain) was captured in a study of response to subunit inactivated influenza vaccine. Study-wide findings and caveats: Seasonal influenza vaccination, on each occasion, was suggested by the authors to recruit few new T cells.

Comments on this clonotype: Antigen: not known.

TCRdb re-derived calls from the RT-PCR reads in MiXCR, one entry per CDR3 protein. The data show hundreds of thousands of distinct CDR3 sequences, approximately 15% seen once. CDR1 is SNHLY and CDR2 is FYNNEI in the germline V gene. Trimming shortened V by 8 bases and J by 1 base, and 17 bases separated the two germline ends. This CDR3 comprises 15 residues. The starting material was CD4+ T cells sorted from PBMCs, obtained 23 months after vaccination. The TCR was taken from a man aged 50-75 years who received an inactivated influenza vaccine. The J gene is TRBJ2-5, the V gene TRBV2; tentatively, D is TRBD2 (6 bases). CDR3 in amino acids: CASGEGFSGQETQYF. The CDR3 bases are TGTGCCAGCGGAGAGGGTTTTAGCGGCCAAGAGACCCAGTACTTC. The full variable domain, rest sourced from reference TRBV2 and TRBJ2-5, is EPEVTQTPSHQVTQMGQEVILRCVPISNHLYFYWYRQILGQKVEFLVSFYNNEISEKSEIFDDQFSVERPDGSNFTLKIRSTKLEDSAMYFCASGEGFSGQETQYFGPGTRLLVL.